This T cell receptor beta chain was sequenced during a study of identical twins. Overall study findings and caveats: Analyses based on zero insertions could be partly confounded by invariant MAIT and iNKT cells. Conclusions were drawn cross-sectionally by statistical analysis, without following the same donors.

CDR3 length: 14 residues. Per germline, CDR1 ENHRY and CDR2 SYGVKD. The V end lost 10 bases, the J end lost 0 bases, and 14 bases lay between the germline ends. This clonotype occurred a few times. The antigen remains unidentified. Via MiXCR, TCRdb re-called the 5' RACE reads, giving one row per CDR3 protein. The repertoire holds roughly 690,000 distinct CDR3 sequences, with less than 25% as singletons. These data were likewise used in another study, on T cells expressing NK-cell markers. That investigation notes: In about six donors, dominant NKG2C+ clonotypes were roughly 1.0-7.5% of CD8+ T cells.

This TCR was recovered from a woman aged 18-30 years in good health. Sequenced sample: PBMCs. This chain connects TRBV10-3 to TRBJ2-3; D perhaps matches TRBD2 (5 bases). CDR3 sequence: CATKRADSTDTQYF. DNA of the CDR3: TGTGCCACCAAGAGGGCGGATAGCACAGATACGCAGTATTTT.